These 7 T cell receptor beta chains originate from one sample sequenced in a study of PD-1 blockade in classical Hodgkin lymphoma. Every patient was affected by relapse after autologous stem cell transplantation, while exposure to brentuximab vedotin was not uniform. The protocol was immunoSEQ multiplex PCR, while the TCRdb copy is restricted to in-frame clones and leaves out a portion. This sample has 5,000 or so clones, with 55% to 70% found just once. Sequenced here: peripheral blood mononuclear cells (PBMCs), sampled at baseline. These TCRs come from a human donor with classical Hodgkin lymphoma.

The chain is built from TRBV30 and TRBJ2-5; D perhaps matches TRBD2 (7 bases). The CDR3 covers 17 residues. The germline V gene encodes CDR1 GTSNPN and CDR2 SVGIG (reference sequence). V was pared by 5 bases and J by 4 bases, with 26 bases between. The CDR3 coding sequence is TGTGCCTGGGAGCAATGGGGGGGCGCAGGAAGGGGAGAGACCCAGTACTTC. Protein: CAWEQWGGAGRGETQYF.

The CDR3 sequence is CASSPSQATEAFF. The CDR3, as DNA: TGTGCCAGCAGCCCCTCTCAGGCGACTGAAGCTTTCTTT. The V gene is TRBV7-8, the J gene TRBJ1-1; no firm D call. The CDR3 has 13 residues. Trimming took 5 bases from V and 5 from J, leaving 12 bases between them. CDR1 and CDR2 (germline): SGHVS, FQNEAQ. The full variable domain, its missing parts supplied by reference TRBV7-8 and TRBJ1-1, is GAGVSQSPRYKVAKRGQDVALRCDPISGHVSLFWYQQALGQGPEFLTYFQNEAQLDKSGLPSDRFFAERPEGSVSTLKIQRTQQEDSAVYLCASSPSQATEAFFGQGTRLTVV.

The J gene is TRBJ2-2, the V gene TRBV5-5; D remains ambiguous. CDR1 and CDR2 (germline): SGHKS, YYEKEE (reference sequence). V dropped 0 bases and J dropped 1 base, with 4 bases sitting between them. This CDR3 region has 14 residues. For the CDR3, the DNA is TGTGCCAGCAGCTTGGCAGGGAACACCGGGGAGCTGTTTTTT. It encodes CASSLAGNTGELFF.

The rearrangement uses TRBV27 and TRBJ2-5; no firm D call. The CDR3 extends over 14 amino acids. The V gene's germline CDR1 is MNHEY and CDR2 SMNVEV (reference sequence). V lost 5 bases, J lost 1 base, and 11 bases lay in between. Here the CDR3 reads CASSVLGPQETQYF. In nucleotides, the CDR3 is TGTGCCAGCAGTGTCCTCGGGCCCCAAGAGACCCAGTACTTC.

This chain joins TRBV29-1 and TRBJ2-7, with D uncertain. Looked up from germline, CDR1 is SQVTM and CDR2 is ANQGSEA. The CDR3 totals 12 residues. V lost 4 bases and J lost 1, with 8 bases in between. CDR3 coding DNA: TGCAGCGTTGCGGAGAGTTCCTACGAGCAGTACTTC. It translates to CSVAESSYEQYF.

The J gene is TRBJ1-2, the V gene TRBV9; the match to TRBD1 covers 10 bases. The V gene end was trimmed by 4 bases and the J gene end by 2 bases; junction bases not matched to a gene: 5. In germline, CDR1 is SGDLS, CDR2 YYNGEE. This CDR3 contains 15 residues. CDR3 DNA sequence: TGTGCCAGCAGCTTTCCGGGACAGGGGAACTATGGCTACACCTTC. It translates to CASSFPGQGNYGYTF.

The chain joins TRBV7-9 to TRBJ2-2, with 7 nucleotides matching TRBD2. The V gene's germline CDR1 is SEHNR and CDR2 FQNEAQ (reference sequence). V lost 0 bases to trimming and J lost 1 base; unmatched junction nucleotides: 2. This CDR3 spans 16 amino acids. The CDR3, as DNA: TGTGCCAGCAGCTTAGCCAGCGGGGTGAACACCGGGGAGCTGTTTTTT. Amino acid sequence: CASSLASGVNTGELFF.